What follows are 2 T cell receptor beta chains derived from one specimen sequenced in a study of patients and donors after allogeneic stem cell transplantation. In TCRdb, the RT-PCR reads were re-called with MiXCR into one record per CDR3 protein. The sample includes fewer than 250,000 distinct CDR3 sequences, 12% to 15% of them seen just once. The sample comprised blood, either unsorted or a sorted T cell fraction (not recorded which). These receptors all come from a human donor who was either an allogeneic HSCT recipient or a stem cell or donor lymphocyte infusion donor (not recorded which). It is not recorded whose cells these are; they may come from a transplant donor.

The sample holds many counts of this clonotype. The chain joins TRBV6-1 to TRBJ2-7; D perhaps matches TRBD1 (6 bases). Germline V CDR1 and CDR2: MNHNS, SASEGT. The CDR3 is 15 amino acids. Trimming left V 7 bases short and J 0 bases short, with 16 bases between. The CDR3 DNA reads as TGTGCCAGCATAGGTAGGGACACGAGCTCCTACGAGCAGTACTTC. This sequence encodes CASIGRDTSSYEQYF.

This clonotype appeared a few times. The genes are TRBV5-1 and TRBJ2-3; TRBD2 matches at 13 bases. Germline V gene data show CDR1 as SGHRS and CDR2 as YFSETQ. The CDR3 runs to 16 residues. V lost 4 bases and J lost 2; bases outside the gene matches: 4. The CDR3 reads CASSPGTSGATDTQYF. As DNA, the CDR3 is TGCGCCAGCAGCCCGGGGACTAGCGGGGCCACAGATACGCAGTATTTT.